This T cell receptor beta chain was recorded in a study of response to subunit inactivated influenza vaccine. Study-wide results and caveats: Authors suggested that a seasonal influenza vaccination recruits few new T cells each time.

Between the trimmed V and J ends, which lost 2 bases and 0 bases, there was a span of 11 bases. CDR3 size: 15 residues. Germline V gene data show CDR1 as MNHEY and CDR2 as SVGAGI. The sample holds a few counts of this clonotype. Its specificity is not known. In TCRdb, the RT-PCR reads were re-called with MiXCR into one record per CDR3 protein. This sample carries 710,000 or so distinct CDR3 sequences, around 16% of them seen once, and the ten largest clones take under 14%. This clonotype was obtained from a man aged 50 to 59 who received an inactivated influenza vaccine. The chain is built from TRBV6-5 and TRBJ2-7; the D gene is possibly TRBD1 (5 bases). The sample here was PBMCs from blood, taken roughly 12 days after vaccination. CDR3 region: CASSYGAASSYEQYF. The CDR3 nucleotides are TGTGCCAGCAGTTACGGGGCAGCCTCCTCCTACGAGCAGTACTTC.